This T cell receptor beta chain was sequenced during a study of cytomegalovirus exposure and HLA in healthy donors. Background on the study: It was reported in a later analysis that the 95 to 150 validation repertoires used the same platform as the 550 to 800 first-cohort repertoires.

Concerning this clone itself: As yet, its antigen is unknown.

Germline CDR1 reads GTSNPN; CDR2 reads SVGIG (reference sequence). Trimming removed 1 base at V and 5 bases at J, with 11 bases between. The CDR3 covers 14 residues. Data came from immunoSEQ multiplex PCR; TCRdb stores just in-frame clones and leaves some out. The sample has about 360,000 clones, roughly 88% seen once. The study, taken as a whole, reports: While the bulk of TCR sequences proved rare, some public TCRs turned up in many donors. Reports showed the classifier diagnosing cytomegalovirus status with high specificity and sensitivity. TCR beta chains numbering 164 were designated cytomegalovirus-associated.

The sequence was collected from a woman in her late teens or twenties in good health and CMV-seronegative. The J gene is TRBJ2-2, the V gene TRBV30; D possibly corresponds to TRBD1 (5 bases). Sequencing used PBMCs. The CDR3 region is CAWSEGYYTGELFF. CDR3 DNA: TGTGCCTGGAGTGAGGGGTATTATACCGGGGAGCTGTTTTTT.